Listed here are 22 T cell receptor beta chains from one sample, sequenced in a study of PD-1 blockade in classical Hodgkin lymphoma. Using immunoSEQ multiplex PCR, the repertoire was profiled, and TCRdb retains in-frame clones only, with some absent. Here the sample spans some 14,000 clones, around 77% being singletons. All patients relapsed after autologous stem cell transplantation, and brentuximab vedotin exposure varied. The source was peripheral blood mononuclear cells (PBMCs), collected at baseline. These receptor sequences come from a human donor with classical Hodgkin lymphoma.

This chain connects TRBV18 to TRBJ1-1; D unclear. V was shortened by 3 bases and J by 4 bases, with 15 bases between the two germline ends. Germline loops: CDR1 KGHSH, CDR2 LQKENI. This CDR3 comprises 15 residues. CDR3 DNA: TGTGCCAGCTCACCCCAGATGCGGGAGAGCACTGAAGCTTTCTTT. This translates into CASSPQMRESTEAFF.

The chain recombines TRBV5-1 with TRBJ1-3; D ambiguous. Deletions cut 0 bases from V and 0 bases from J, with 10 bases between. Germline V CDR1 and CDR2: SGHRS, YFSETQ. This CDR3 is built from 16 residues. The CDR3 reads CASSLAGPSSGNTIYF. The CDR3 DNA follows: TGCGCCAGCAGCTTGGCCGGCCCCAGCTCTGGAAACACCATATATTTT.

The chain uses TRBV7-9 and TRBJ1-4; 7 positions match TRBD1. Trimming cost V 2 bases and J 8 bases; bases outside gene matches: 8. CDR3 size: 15 residues. Germline assignment: CDR1 SEHNR and CDR2 FQNEAQ (reference sequence). CDR3 in amino acids: CASSLLGTGAEKLFF. CDR3 nucleotide sequence: TGTGCCAGCAGCTTATTGGGTACAGGGGCCGAAAAACTGTTTTTT.

In its sample, this clone was seen once. The V gene is TRBV18, the J gene TRBJ2-5; D remains unclear. V lost 2 bases and J lost 3, with 4 bases in between. Germline V gives CDR1 KGHSH, CDR2 LQKENI. The CDR3 runs to 12 residues. The CDR3: CASSPIEETQYF. DNA for the CDR3: TGTGCCAGCTCACCAATTGAAGAGACCCAGTACTTC.

This chain uses TRBV9 with TRBJ2-3; D is perhaps TRBD1 (6 bases). The V end was cut by 3 bases, the J end by 0 bases, with 14 bases between. Germline V lookup: CDR1 SGDLS, CDR2 YYNGEE. The CDR3 extends over 16 amino acids. CDR3 nucleotides: TGTGCCAGCAGCGGGACCGGGACACTGAGCACAGATACGCAGTATTTT. Protein sequence: CASSGTGTLSTDTQYF.

V and J are TRBV10-3 and TRBJ2-5, with 10 bases lining up with TRBD2. The CDR3 spans 14 residues. Germline-derived CDR1 and CDR2 are ENHRY and SYGVKD. V trimming: 7 bases; J trimming: 5 bases; junction bases outside the gene matches: 7. The CDR3 here is CAITSGGLGETQYF. The CDR3 nucleotides are TGTGCCATCACTAGCGGGGGCTTGGGGGAGACCCAGTACTTC.

The chain recombines TRBV5-4 with TRBJ2-6, with no clear D. Germline loops: CDR1 SGHNT, CDR2 YYREEE (reference sequence). Trimming cost V 9 bases and J 2 bases, with 6 bases left between them. The CDR3 has 12 residues. CDR3 sequence: CATITGANVLTF. For the CDR3, the DNA is TGTGCCACTATAACTGGGGCCAACGTCCTGACTTTC. Full variable domain (missing parts from reference TRBV5-4 and TRBJ2-6): ETGVTQSPTHLIKTRGQQVTLRCSSQSGHNTVSWYQQALGQGPQFIFQYYREEENGRGNFPPRFSGLQFPNYSSELNVNALELDDSALYLCATITGANVLTFGAGSRLTVL.

CDR3 region: CASSELGGGRGLVNQPQHF. For the CDR3, the DNA is TGTGCCAGCAGTGAATTAGGTGGGGGTAGGGGGCTTGTCAATCAGCCCCAGCATTTT. The chain links TRBV6-1 to TRBJ1-5, with TRBD1 matching 7 bases. The CDR3 extends over 19 amino acids. From germline, CDR1 is MNHNS and CDR2 SASEGT. V dropped 2 bases and J dropped 3; count of bases not matched to a gene: 16.

J is TRBJ2-5 and V is TRBV18; D is perhaps TRBD2 (7 bases). This CDR3 is built from 15 residues. With 2 bases removed from V and 5 bases from J, the gap between germline ends came to 15 bases. Germline values: CDR1 KGHSH, CDR2 LQKENI. Written as DNA, the CDR3 is TGTGCCAGCTCACCATTACAGGGAGGGACGGAGACCCAGTACTTC. It encodes CASSPLQGGTETQYF.

The CDR3 loop is CASSSGQGRMVNEKLFF. The CDR3 bases are TGCGCCAGCAGCTCCGGACAGGGGAGGATGGTTAATGAAAAACTGTTTTTT. The rearrangement links TRBV5-1 to TRBJ1-4, with TRBD1 identical over 9 bases. The ends lost 3 bases at V and 4 bases at J; junction bases unmatched: 10. Germline values: CDR1 SGHRS, CDR2 YFSETQ. There are 17 residues in the CDR3.

The rearrangement uses TRBV29-1 and TRBJ1-1, with TRBD1 as a possible D gene (6 bases). Germline V lookup: CDR1 SQVTM, CDR2 ANQGSEA. V was shortened by 6 bases and J by 0 bases, with 11 bases between the two germline ends. The CDR3 is 13 residues long. The CDR3 coding sequence is TGCAGCGTCGCCAGGGGCATGAACACTGAAGCTTTCTTT. This sequence encodes CSVARGMNTEAFF.

This clone has just a few counts. CDR3 in amino acids: CASSGQGGFNEQFF. CDR3 nucleotides: TGTGCCAGCAGTGGACAGGGGGGGTTCAATGAGCAGTTCTTC. The rearrangement uses TRBV5-4 and TRBJ2-1, with 10 bases matching TRBD1. Per germline, CDR1 SGHNT and CDR2 YYREEE (reference sequence). CDR3 length equals 14 residues. V shed 5 bases, J shed 6 bases, and the junction held 5 bases outside the gene matches.

This chain connects TRBV11-3 to TRBJ1-3; 9 bases line up with TRBD1. The length of the CDR3 is 15 residues. J lost 2 bases, V lost 5 bases, and 4 bases had no gene match. Germline V gives CDR1 SGHNT, CDR2 YENEEA. The CDR3 is CASSPGQGPGNTIYF. As DNA, the CDR3 is TGTGCCAGCAGCCCGGGACAGGGCCCTGGAAACACCATATATTTT.

The rearrangement uses TRBV10-3 and TRBJ2-4; 10 bases line up with TRBD1. Trimming at V came to 4 bases and at J to 1 base, leaving 1 base not matched to a gene. This CDR3 is 15 amino acids long. The germline CDR1 and CDR2 sequences are ENHRY and SYGVKD. The CDR3 loop reads CAISGQGAAKNIQYF. The CDR3 nucleotides read TGTGCCATCAGTGGACAGGGGGCGGCCAAAAACATTCAGTACTTC.

The chain has TRBV18 and TRBJ1-2, with D uncertain. V was shortened by 2 bases and J by 8 bases, with 12 bases between the two germline ends. The CDR3 contains 13 residues. Germline CDR1 is KGHSH and CDR2 is LQKENI. The CDR3 DNA follows: TGTGCCAGCTCACCAATTGCGGGAGAGGGCTACACCTTC. It encodes CASSPIAGEGYTF.

The CDR3: CASSVVSGGGETQYF. CDR3 coding DNA: TGTGCCAGCAGCGTAGTTAGCGGGGGAGGGGAGACCCAGTACTTC. V and J are TRBV9 and TRBJ2-5, with TRBD2 matching over 9 bases. The CDR3 has 15 amino acids. Trimming took 0 bases from V and 5 from J; bases not matched to a gene: 5. Germline CDR1 and CDR2: SGDLS and YYNGEE.

The rearrangement links TRBV6-1 to TRBJ2-4; 8 bases align to TRBD2. V gave up 6 bases and J gave up 6 bases; unmatched junction bases: 16. The CDR3 has 17 residues. The germline V gene has CDR1 MNHNS and CDR2 SASEGT. CDR3 DNA sequence: TGTGCCAGCAGAGAACCTACTAGCGGCCTCGCCTTAAACATTCAGTACTTC. As protein: CASREPTSGLALNIQYF.

The V gene is TRBV9, the J gene TRBJ2-3; unclear D gene. The CDR3 is made up of 17 amino acids. The V gene's germline CDR1 is SGDLS and CDR2 YYNGEE. Between the trimmed V and J ends, which lost 3 bases and 0 bases, there was a span of 17 bases. The CDR3 loop reads CASSAPLGGLSTDTQYF. The CDR3 DNA is TGTGCCAGCAGCGCACCACTGGGCGGCCTTAGCACAGATACGCAGTATTTT.

A single count supports this clone. The CDR3, as DNA: TGTGCCAGCAGCTTAGGAGCGGGGGGCCCAGATACGCAGTATTTT. It yields the protein CASSLGAGGPDTQYF. The chain joins TRBV11-2 to TRBJ2-3; 9 nucleotides agree with TRBD2. Trimming cost V 1 base and J 4 bases; bases outside gene matches: 3. The CDR3 has 15 amino acids. Looked up from germline, CDR1 is SGHAT and CDR2 is FQNNGV.

This clone showed up just a few times. The V call is TRBV5-1, the J call TRBJ1-1; D unresolved. Germline V gene lookup returns CDR1 SGHRS and CDR2 YFSETQ. The CDR3 has 15 amino acids. The germline V and J ends were trimmed by 4 bases and 0 bases, with 13 bases remaining between them. CDR3 bases: TGCGCCAGCAGCCGACTCGATGTTATGAACACTGAAGCTTTCTTT. Amino acid sequence: CASSRLDVMNTEAFF. The entire variable domain, with the rest obtained from reference TRBV5-1 and TRBJ1-1, is as follows: KAGVTQTPRYLIKTRGQQVTLSCSPISGHRSVSWYQQTPGQGLQFLFEYFSETQRNKGNFPGRFSGRQFSNSRSEMNVSTLELGDSALYLCASSRLDVMNTEAFFGQGTRLTVV.

The chain joins TRBV21-1 to TRBJ2-7. TRBV21-1 is termed a pseudogene. The CDR3 loop spans 14 amino acids. CDR3 DNA: TGTGCCAGCGGAAGTAGACGGGCCTCCTACGAGCAGTACTTC. This gives the protein CASGSRRASYEQYF.

The chain employs TRBV27 and TRBJ2-1, with 8 bases identical to TRBD1. The V gene's germline CDR1 is MNHEY and CDR2 SMNVEV (reference sequence). The CDR3 length is 14 residues. With V trimmed by 5 bases and J by 2 bases, 2 bases remained unmatched. For the CDR3, the DNA is TGTGCCAGCAGTCCAGGGGGCACCTACAATGAGCAGTTCTTC. This codes for CASSPGGTYNEQFF.